The entry below describes one T cell receptor beta chain. The target antigen is unknown. Time point indicated: week 47, end of study. A 20-mer mutant IDH1 peptide at 300 ug was injected subcutaneously with topical imiquimod. This sample was taken from a study of a mutant IDH1 vaccine in newly diagnosed glioma. Study details: The timing of visit V12 was week 35, and that of visit V13 was week 47.

Per the germline V gene, CDR1 is SQVTM and CDR2 is ANQGSEA. This CDR3 has 15 residues. With 1 base removed from V and 1 base from J, the gap between germline ends came to 13 bases. This table comes from immunoSEQ multiplex PCR, and its TCRdb copy is limited to in-frame clones, with some not included. There are some 60,000 clones in the sample; roughly four fifths occur only once, and 3.2% lies in the top ten. The sample consisted of PBMCs, taken from a glioma patient whose treatment included an IDH1 peptide vaccine. This sequence was found in a woman aged 45-65 years with glioma. The chain recombines TRBV29-1 with TRBJ1-1; D perhaps matches TRBD1 (5 bases). This CDR3 reads CSVEGRGRANTEAFF. CDR3 bases: TGCAGCGTTGAAGGAAGGGGCAGGGCGAACACTGAAGCTTTCTTT.